Below, 30 T cell receptor beta chains from the same sample are listed, as sequenced in a study of cytomegalovirus exposure and HLA in healthy donors. The PCR had 60 Vbeta and 13 Jbeta primers. Produced via immunoSEQ multiplex PCR; TCRdb's table is partial and in-frame only. The data hold around 130,000 clones, with 65% to 85% observed a single time. The source material was PBMCs. These receptors were taken from a boy between 10 and 17 years old in good health and CMV-seronegative.

The V gene is TRBV19, the J gene TRBJ1-1, with D possibly TRBD1 on 6 matching bases. There are 14 residues in the CDR3. Trimming cost V 5 bases and J 3 bases, with 13 bases left between them. Germline V gene sequence: CDR1 LNHDA, CDR2 SQIVND (reference sequence). CDR3 sequence: CASSLRTVYTEAFF. CDR3 nucleotide sequence: TGTGCCAGTAGTCTACGGACAGTTTACACTGAAGCTTTCTTT.

This clone is a singleton in its sample. The V and J genes are TRBV29-1 and TRBJ1-1; the D is unclear. Germline CDR1 and CDR2: SQVTM and ANQGSEA. The length of the CDR3 is 12 residues. Trimming took off 5 bases at V and 1 base at J, with 8 bases between the two ends. CDR3 nucleotides: TGCAGCGTTAACCGGGGGAACACTGAAGCTTTCTTT. This translates into CSVNRGNTEAFF.

The CDR3 loop reads CASSSVLNTEAFF. In DNA, the CDR3 is TGTGCCAGTAGCTCAGTTTTGAACACTGAAGCTTTCTTT. V gene TRBV19 combines with J gene TRBJ1-1; no definite D call. Germline V CDR1 and CDR2: LNHDA, SQIVND (reference sequence). The length of the CDR3 is 13 residues. V was cut by 6 bases and J by 0 bases, with 8 bases left in between. Filled out from reference TRBV19 and TRBJ1-1, the complete variable domain reads DGGITQSPKYLFRKEGQNVTLSCEQNLNHDAMYWYRQDPGQGLRLIYYSQIVNDFQKGDIAEGYSVSREKKESFPLTVTSAQKNPTAFYLCASSSVLNTEAFFGQGTRLTVV.

V usage is TRBV10-3 and J usage is TRBJ1-3, with 9 bases that match TRBD1. This CDR3 is 15 amino acids long. J lost 1 base, V lost 7 bases, and 5 bases had no gene match. Germline V gives CDR1 ENHRY, CDR2 SYGVKD. This chain's CDR3 is CAINPGTGSGNTIYF. The DNA of the CDR3 is TGTGCCATCAACCCCGGGACAGGGTCTGGAAACACCATATATTTT.

The chain employs TRBV27 and TRBJ2-5; D not resolved. The DNA end favors TRBJ2-7, so the J call may be wrong. Germline CDR1 and CDR2: MNHEY and SMNVEV (reference sequence). CDR3 length: 13 residues. CDR3 loop: CASGPLDSYEQYF. The CDR3 nucleotides are TGTGCCAGCGGACCCTTGGACTCCTACGAGCAGTACTTC.

V and J are TRBV5-1 and TRBJ2-7, with a weak D call TRBD1 (5 bases). The germline V gene encodes CDR1 SGHRS and CDR2 YFSETQ. Trimming left V 0 bases short and J 9 bases short, with 13 bases between. This CDR3 is 13 amino acids long. The CDR3 protein is CASSLGAVQGQYF. Here the CDR3 DNA reads TGCGCCAGCAGCTTGGGCGCGGTTCAGGGGCAGTACTTC.

This rearrangement joins TRBV7-9 to TRBJ1-2, with 11 nucleotides matching TRBD1. The germline CDR1 and CDR2 sequences are SEHNR and FQNEAQ (reference sequence). J was trimmed by 3 bases and V by 4 bases; bases with no gene match: 10. The CDR3 is 17 amino acids. Here the CDR3 DNA reads TGTGCCAGCAGCTACCCGGGACAGGGGGTCGCAGACTATGGCTACACCTTC. Translated: CASSYPGQGVADYGYTF.

This clone was counted between two and nine times. The DNA for the CDR3 is TGTGCCAGCAGCTCGACAGTTACTTCTGAAGCTTTCTTT. Its translation: CASSSTVTSEAFF. The genes are TRBV5-4 and TRBJ1-1; the D gene is possibly TRBD1 (5 bases). Trimming took off 3 bases at V and 6 bases at J, with 12 bases between the two ends. The CDR3 loop spans 13 amino acids. CDR1 and CDR2 from the germline V gene are SGHNT and YYREEE (reference sequence).

The gene calls are TRBV21-1 and TRBJ1-3; TRBD1 is the table's D call and was not checked against the DNA. TRBV21-1 is a documented pseudogene. The CDR3 runs to 18 residues. CDR3 bases: TGTGCCAGCAGCAAAATGCTTAGGACAAAGATTTCTGGAAACACCATATATTTT. It yields the protein CASSKMLRTKISGNTIYF.

The chain combines TRBV13 with TRBJ2-2; TRBD1 might be the D (5 bases). Germline CDR1 PRHDT, CDR2 FYEKMQ (reference sequence). The ends were cut back, 11 bases at V and 6 bases at J, with 16 bases in the middle. The CDR3 covers 13 residues. DNA for the CDR3: TGTGCCGTCAGGGTTCTTGGAGCCGGGGAGCTGTTTTTT. It translates to CAVRVLGAGELFF. The complete variable domain, with remaining parts taken from reference TRBV13 and TRBJ2-2, reads AAGVIQSPRHLIKEKRETATLKCYPIPRHDTVYWYQQGPGQDPQFLISFYEKMQSDKGSIPDRFSAQQFSDYHSELNMSSLELGDSALYFCAVRVLGAGELFFGEGSRLTVL.

The V call is TRBV7-9, the J call TRBJ1-1, with D possibly matching TRBD1 (5 bases). Germline CDR1 and CDR2: SEHNR and FQNEAQ (reference sequence). V was trimmed by 5 bases and J by 3 bases, leaving 13 bases between them. The CDR3 loop spans 14 amino acids. The CDR3: CASSPLGGDTEAFF. Written as DNA, the CDR3 is TGTGCCAGCAGCCCGCTGGGGGGGGACACTGAAGCTTTCTTT.

The gene calls are TRBV4-1 and TRBJ1-4, with D tentatively TRBD1 (5 bases). The CDR3 is 16 amino acids. In germline, CDR1 is MGHRA, CDR2 YSYEKL. V was shortened by 0 bases and J by 4 bases, with 12 bases between the two germline ends. CDR3 amino acids: CASSQDAGRDNEKLFF. CDR3 nucleotide sequence: TGCGCCAGCAGCCAAGATGCTGGCAGGGATAATGAAAAACTGTTTTTT.

V gene TRBV5-1 combines with J gene TRBJ2-3, with 7 bases fitting TRBD2. The CDR3 is 17 residues long. The germline V gene encodes CDR1 SGHRS and CDR2 YFSETQ. With 0 bases clipped from V and 4 bases from J, the junction kept 11 bases outside the gene matches. CDR3 protein: CASSLVYGRRGADTQYF. CDR3 nucleotide sequence: TGCGCCAGCAGCTTGGTATACGGACGACGGGGGGCAGATACGCAGTATTTT.

The chain links TRBV6-1 to TRBJ1-5, with 7 bases matching TRBD1. The CDR3 is 17 amino acids. Germline V gene lookup returns CDR1 MNHNS and CDR2 SASEGT. Trimming at V came to 3 bases and at J to 0 bases, leaving 8 bases not matched to a gene. The CDR3 is CASSDRDRRYSNQPQHF. The CDR3 region has the DNA TGTGCCAGCAGTGACCGGGACAGAAGATATAGCAATCAGCCCCAGCATTTT.

The chain recombines TRBV5-4 with TRBJ2-1, with 9 nucleotides matching TRBD1. Germline V CDR1 and CDR2: SGHNT, YYREEE (reference sequence). V lost 4 bases to trimming and J lost 6 bases; unmatched junction nucleotides: 5. The CDR3 spans 14 residues. The CDR3 loop reads CASSQRTGVNEQFF. The CDR3 DNA follows: TGTGCCAGCAGCCAACGGACAGGGGTCAATGAGCAGTTCTTC.

The count of this clone is one. V gene TRBV2 combines with J gene TRBJ2-1; 11 bases match TRBD2. The CDR3 consists of 15 residues. Germline loops: CDR1 SNHLY, CDR2 FYNNEI. V lost 7 bases to trimming and J lost 2 bases; unmatched junction nucleotides: 4. CDR3 nucleotides: TGTGCCAGCACCTCGACTAGCGGGACCTACAATGAGCAGTTCTTC. It is translated as CASTSTSGTYNEQFF.

The rearrangement joins TRBV5-1 to TRBJ2-3; weak D call: TRBD2 (6 bases). Per germline, CDR1 SGHRS and CDR2 YFSETQ. The CDR3 runs to 14 residues. Trimming shortened V by 2 bases and J by 3 bases, and 10 bases separated the two germline ends. CDR3 sequence (DNA): TGCGCCAGCAGCTTCGGCGGGGCGACAGATACGCAGTATTTT. Protein sequence: CASSFGGATDTQYF.

The rearrangement joins TRBV5-6 to TRBJ2-3; TRBD1 matches at 9 bases. The V gene's germline CDR1 is SGHDT and CDR2 YYEEEE. V was pared by 4 bases and J by 1 base, with 4 bases of the junction left unmatched. The CDR3 sequence is 15 residues long. The CDR3 is CASSLRDRGTDTQYF. In DNA form, the CDR3 reads TGTGCCAGCAGCCTCCGGGACAGGGGCACAGATACGCAGTATTTT.

The chain couples TRBV11-1 to TRBJ2-1, with 13 bases identical to TRBD2. Germline-derived CDR1 and CDR2 are SGHAT and FQDESV (reference sequence). V was pared by 6 bases and J by 7 bases, with 6 bases of the junction left unmatched. CDR3 size: 15 residues. The CDR3 bases are TGTGCCAGCAGATGGACTAGCGGGAGTTTAAATGAGCAGTTCTTC. This translates into CASRWTSGSLNEQFF.

This clone appeared a few times. This rearrangement joins TRBV5-4 to TRBJ1-1, with TRBD1 matching 8 bases. Per germline, CDR1 SGHNT and CDR2 YYREEE (reference sequence). This CDR3 is built from 13 residues. V lost 2 bases and J lost 11; bases outside the gene matches: 8. The CDR3 loop is CASSFNTGGMAFF. CDR3 in DNA: TGTGCCAGCAGCTTCAATACAGGGGGGATGGCTTTCTTT. The variable domain in full, completed from reference TRBV5-4 and TRBJ1-1, reads ETGVTQSPTHLIKTRGQQVTLRCSSQSGHNTVSWYQQALGQGPQFIFQYYREEENGRGNFPPRFSGLQFPNYSSELNVNALELDDSALYLCASSFNTGGMAFFGQGTRLTVV.

This clone turned up a few times. This rearrangement joins TRBV19 to TRBJ2-2; tentatively, D is TRBD2 (5 bases). Looked up from germline, CDR1 is LNHDA and CDR2 is SQIVND (reference sequence). V was shortened by 0 bases and J by 8 bases, with 13 bases between the two germline ends. The CDR3 contains 15 residues. The CDR3 nucleotides are TGTGCCAGTAGTATAGAGGAGAGGGCTAGGGGGGAGCTGTTTTTT. This translates into CASSIEERARGELFF.

V gene TRBV9 combines with J gene TRBJ2-1, with 11 bases matching TRBD2. CDR1 and CDR2 (germline): SGDLS, YYNGEE. There are 16 residues in the CDR3. After removal of 4 bases from V and 7 bases from J, the junction contained 10 bases not matched to a gene. The CDR3 region is CASSTKRASGRNEQFF. CDR3 DNA sequence: TGTGCCAGCAGCACGAAGAGGGCTAGCGGGAGGAATGAGCAGTTCTTC.

The V gene is TRBV14, the J gene TRBJ2-1; TRBD2 aligns across 14 bases. CDR3 length equals 17 residues. Trimming at V came to 5 bases and at J to 6 bases, leaving 9 bases not matched to a gene. Looked up from germline, CDR1 is SGHDN and CDR2 is FVKESK. The CDR3 DNA is TGTGCCAGCAGCGCCAGACTAGCGGGAGGGCCAGGCAATGAGCAGTTCTTC. It is translated as CASSARLAGGPGNEQFF.

The chain couples TRBV5-4 to TRBJ2-1; 13 bases fit TRBD2. The CDR3 runs 16 residues. V was pared by 1 base and J by 7 bases, with 5 bases of the junction left unmatched. Germline CDR1 is SGHNT and CDR2 is YYREEE (reference sequence). The DNA of the CDR3 is TGTGCCAGCAGCTTGAGGGGGACTAGCGGGATGAATGAGCAGTTCTTC. As protein: CASSLRGTSGMNEQFF.

This chain connects TRBV4-1 to TRBJ1-3; maybe TRBD1 (6 bases). CDR3 length: 16 residues. The V gene's germline CDR1 is MGHRA and CDR2 YSYEKL. V was shortened by 3 bases and J by 0 bases, with 12 bases between the two germline ends. As DNA, the CDR3 is TGCGCCAGCAGCCAGCAAACAGGGACCTCTGGAAACACCATATATTTT. This codes for CASSQQTGTSGNTIYF.

The chain recombines TRBV27 with TRBJ2-1; a weak D match, TRBD2 (5 bases). The CDR3 length is 14 residues. V was pared by 5 bases and J by 0 bases, with 8 bases between. CDR1 MNHEY and CDR2 SMNVEV come from the germline V gene (reference sequence). The CDR3 coding sequence is TGTGCCAGCAGTAAGCGGAGCTCCTACAATGAGCAGTTCTTC. Translation: CASSKRSSYNEQFF.

As regards this clone: One end of the junction varies from germline; a read error may be responsible. This same CDR3 is encoded by further DNA sequences in the sample. This chain links TRBV29-1 with TRBJ2-5, with TRBD1 as a possible D gene (5 bases). Germline loops: CDR1 SQVTM, CDR2 ANQGSEA. The CDR3 contains 13 residues. As DNA, the CDR3 is TGCAGCGTTGCCCCCAGGGAACAAGAGACTCAGTACTTC. Protein: CSVAPREQETQYF.

This chain's CDR3 is CASSRYPGQLGANVLTF. Here the CDR3 DNA reads TGCGCCAGCAGCCGCTACCCGGGACAGCTGGGGGCCAACGTCCTGACTTTC. The chain is built from TRBV4-3 and TRBJ2-6; 7 bases fit TRBD1. Trimming took 4 bases from V and 4 from J; bases not matched to a gene: 10. The germline CDR1 and CDR2 sequences are LGHNA and YSLEER. CDR3 length equals 17 residues.

The rearrangement links TRBV6-1 to TRBJ1-1, with D tentatively TRBD1 (5 bases). Looked up from germline, CDR1 is MNHNS and CDR2 is SASEGT. V lost 1 base to trimming and J lost 5 bases, with 17 bases between them. The CDR3 spans 16 residues. CDR3 sequence: CASSEGGLGRGTEAFF. CDR3 sequence (DNA): TGTGCCAGCAGTGAAGGGGGCCTGGGGCGGGGAACTGAAGCTTTCTTT.

The rearrangement uses TRBV27 and TRBJ2-5; 8 nucleotides align to TRBD2. The DNA end lines up better with TRBJ2-7; the J call may be wrong. Germline CDR1 reads MNHEY; CDR2 reads SMNVEV (reference sequence). This CDR3 comprises 17 residues. CDR3 bases: TGTGCCAGCACGAAGCCTGGGGGTAGCGGGACCTTTTACGAGCAGTACTTC. This translates into CASTKPGGSGTFYEQYF.